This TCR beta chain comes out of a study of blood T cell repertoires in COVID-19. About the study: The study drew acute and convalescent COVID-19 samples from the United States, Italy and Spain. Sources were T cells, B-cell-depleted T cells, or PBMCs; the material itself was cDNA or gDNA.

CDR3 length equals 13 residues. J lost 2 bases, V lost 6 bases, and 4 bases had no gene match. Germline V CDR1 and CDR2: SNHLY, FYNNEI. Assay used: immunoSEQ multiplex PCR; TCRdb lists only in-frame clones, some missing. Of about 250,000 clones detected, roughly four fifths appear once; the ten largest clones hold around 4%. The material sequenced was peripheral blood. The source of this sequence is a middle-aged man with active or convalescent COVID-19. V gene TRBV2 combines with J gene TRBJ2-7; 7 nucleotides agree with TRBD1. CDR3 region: CASRGDSPYEQYF. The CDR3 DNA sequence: TGTGCCAGCAGGGGGGACAGCCCCTACGAGCAGTACTTC.